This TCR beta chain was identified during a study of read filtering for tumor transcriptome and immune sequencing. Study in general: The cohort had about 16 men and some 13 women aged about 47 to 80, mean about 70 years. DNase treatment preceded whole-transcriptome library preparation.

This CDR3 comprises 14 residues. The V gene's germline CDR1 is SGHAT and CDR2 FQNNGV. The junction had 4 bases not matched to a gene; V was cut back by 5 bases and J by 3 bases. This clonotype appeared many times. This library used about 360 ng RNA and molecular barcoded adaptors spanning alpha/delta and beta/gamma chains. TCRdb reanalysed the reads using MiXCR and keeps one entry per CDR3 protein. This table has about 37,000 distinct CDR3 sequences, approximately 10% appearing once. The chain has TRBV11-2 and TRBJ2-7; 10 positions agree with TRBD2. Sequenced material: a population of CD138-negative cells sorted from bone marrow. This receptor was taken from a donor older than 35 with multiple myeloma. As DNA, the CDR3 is TGTGCCAGCAGCGCTAGCGGGGGAAACTACGAGCAGTACTTC. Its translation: CASSASGGNYEQYF.